This TCR beta chain was captured by sequencing in a study of cytomegalovirus exposure and HLA in healthy donors. The V end was cut by 4 bases, the J end by 1 base, with 7 bases between. This CDR3 spans 13 amino acids. Germline loops: CDR1 MNHEY, CDR2 SVGAGI. The donors (healthy individuals) were bone marrow donors. Sampled while nominally healthy, donors likely had unrecorded immune exposures. With 60 Vbeta and 13 Jbeta primers, the PCR was carried out. Method: immunoSEQ multiplex PCR; TCRdb's copy keeps in-frame clones and lacks some. The sample table sets out approximately 150,000 clones. This chain joins TRBV6-5 and TRBJ1-1; a weak D match, TRBD1 (6 bases). The specimen was PBMCs. The TCR originated in a woman between 18 and 30 years old in good health and CMV-seronegative. The CDR3 reads CASSSTGNTEAFF. For the CDR3, the DNA is TGTGCCAGCAGTTCGACAGGGAACACTGAAGCTTTCTTT.